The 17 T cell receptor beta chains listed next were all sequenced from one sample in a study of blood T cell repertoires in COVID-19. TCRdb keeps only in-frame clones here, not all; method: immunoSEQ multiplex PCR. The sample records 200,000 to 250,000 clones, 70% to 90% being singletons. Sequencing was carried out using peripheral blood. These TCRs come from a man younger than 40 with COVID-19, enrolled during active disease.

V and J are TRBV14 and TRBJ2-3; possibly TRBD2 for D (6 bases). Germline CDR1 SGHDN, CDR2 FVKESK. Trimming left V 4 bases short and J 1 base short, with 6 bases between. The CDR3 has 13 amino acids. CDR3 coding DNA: TGTGCCAGCAGCCCGGGGGGCACAGATACGCAGTATTTT. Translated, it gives CASSPGGTDTQYF.

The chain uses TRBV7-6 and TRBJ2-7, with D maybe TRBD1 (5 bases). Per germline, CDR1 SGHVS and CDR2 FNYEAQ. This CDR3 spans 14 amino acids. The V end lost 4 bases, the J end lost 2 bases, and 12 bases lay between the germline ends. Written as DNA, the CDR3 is TGTGCCAGCAGCTCCTTAACAGGTACCTACGAGCAGTACTTC. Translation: CASSSLTGTYEQYF.

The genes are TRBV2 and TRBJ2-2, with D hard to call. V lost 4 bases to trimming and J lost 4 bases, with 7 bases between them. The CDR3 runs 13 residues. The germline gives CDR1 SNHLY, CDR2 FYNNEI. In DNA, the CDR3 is TGTGCCAGCAGTGCCTACGGCACCGGGGAGCTGTTTTTT. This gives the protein CASSAYGTGELFF. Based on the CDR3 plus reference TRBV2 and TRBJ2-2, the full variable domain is EPEVTQTPSHQVTQMGQEVILRCVPISNHLYFYWYRQILGQKVEFLVSFYNNEISEKSEIFDDQFSVERPDGSNFTLKIRSTKLEDSAMYFCASSAYGTGELFFGEGSRLTVL.

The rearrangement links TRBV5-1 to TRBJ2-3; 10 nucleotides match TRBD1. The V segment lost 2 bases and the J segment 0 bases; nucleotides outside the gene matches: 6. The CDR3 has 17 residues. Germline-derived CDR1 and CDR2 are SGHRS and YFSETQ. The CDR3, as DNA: TGCGCCAGCAGCTTCGCCAGACAGGGGGCCAGCACAGATACGCAGTATTTT. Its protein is CASSFARQGASTDTQYF. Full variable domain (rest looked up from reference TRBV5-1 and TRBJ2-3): KAGVTQTPRYLIKTRGQQVTLSCSPISGHRSVSWYQQTPGQGLQFLFEYFSETQRNKGNFPGRFSGRQFSNSRSEMNVSTLELGDSALYLCASSFARQGASTDTQYFGPGTRLTVL.

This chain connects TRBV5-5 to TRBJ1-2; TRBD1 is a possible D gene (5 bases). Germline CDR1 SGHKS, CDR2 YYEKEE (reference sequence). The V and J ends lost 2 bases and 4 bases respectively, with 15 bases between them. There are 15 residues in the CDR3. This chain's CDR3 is CASSLLSGEPYGYTF. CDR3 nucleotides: TGTGCCAGCAGCTTATTATCGGGGGAACCCTATGGCTACACCTTC.

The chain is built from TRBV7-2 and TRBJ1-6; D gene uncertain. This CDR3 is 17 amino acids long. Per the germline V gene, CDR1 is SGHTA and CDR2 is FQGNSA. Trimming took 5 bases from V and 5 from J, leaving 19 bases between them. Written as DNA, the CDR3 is TGTGCCAGCAGCCAGCGGACGGTGTTCCTAAATAATTCACCCCTCCACTTT. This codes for CASSQRTVFLNNSPLHF.

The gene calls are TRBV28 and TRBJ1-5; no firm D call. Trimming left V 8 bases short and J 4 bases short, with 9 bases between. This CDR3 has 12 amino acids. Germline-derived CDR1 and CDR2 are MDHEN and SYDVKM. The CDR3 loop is CASLRANQPQHF. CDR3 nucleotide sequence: TGTGCCAGCTTGCGGGCAAATCAGCCCCAGCATTTT.

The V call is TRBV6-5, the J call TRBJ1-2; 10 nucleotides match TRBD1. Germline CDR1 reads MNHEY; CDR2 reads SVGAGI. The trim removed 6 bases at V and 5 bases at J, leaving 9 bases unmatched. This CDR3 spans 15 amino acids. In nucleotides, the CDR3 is TGTGCCAGCAGCCCGGACAGGGGGAGCTTTTATGGCTACACCTTC. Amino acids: CASSPDRGSFYGYTF.

CDR3 nucleotide sequence: TGTGCCAGCAGCCAACTTTGGGGGCCTCGGACCGGGGAGCTGTTTTTT. The encoded protein is CASSQLWGPRTGELFF. This chain uses TRBV5-4 with TRBJ2-2; tentatively, D is TRBD1 (6 bases). The germline V and J ends were trimmed by 4 bases and 5 bases, with 18 bases remaining between them. The CDR3 spans 16 residues. Germline values: CDR1 SGHNT, CDR2 YYREEE (reference sequence). Combining the CDR3 with reference TRBV5-4 and TRBJ2-2 gives the whole variable domain ETGVTQSPTHLIKTRGQQVTLRCSSQSGHNTVSWYQQALGQGPQFIFQYYREEENGRGNFPPRFSGLQFPNYSSELNVNALELDDSALYLCASSQLWGPRTGELFFGEGSRLTVL.

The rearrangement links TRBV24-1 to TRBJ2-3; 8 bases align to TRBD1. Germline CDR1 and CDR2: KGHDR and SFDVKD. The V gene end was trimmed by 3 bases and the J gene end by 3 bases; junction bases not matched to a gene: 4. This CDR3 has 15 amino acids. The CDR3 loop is CATSDPTGGTDTQYF. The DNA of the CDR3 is TGTGCCACCAGTGATCCTACAGGGGGAACAGATACGCAGTATTTT.

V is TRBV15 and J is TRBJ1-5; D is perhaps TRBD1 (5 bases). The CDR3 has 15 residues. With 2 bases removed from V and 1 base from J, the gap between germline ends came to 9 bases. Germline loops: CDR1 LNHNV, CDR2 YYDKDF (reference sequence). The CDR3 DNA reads TGTGCCACCAGCAGACAGGGTTGGAGCAATCAGCCCCAGCATTTT. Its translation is CATSRQGWSNQPQHF.

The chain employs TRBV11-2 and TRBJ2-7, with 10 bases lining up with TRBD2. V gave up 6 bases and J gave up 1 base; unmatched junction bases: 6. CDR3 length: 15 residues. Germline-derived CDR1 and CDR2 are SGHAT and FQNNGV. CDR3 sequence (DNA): TGTGCCAGCAGATCCGGGACTAGCGTTTCCTACGAGCAGTACTTC. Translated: CASRSGTSVSYEQYF.

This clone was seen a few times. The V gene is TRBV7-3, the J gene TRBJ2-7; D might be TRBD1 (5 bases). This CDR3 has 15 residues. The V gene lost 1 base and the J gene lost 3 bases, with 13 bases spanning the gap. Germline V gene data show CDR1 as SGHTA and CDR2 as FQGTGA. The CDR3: CASSLITQASYEQYF. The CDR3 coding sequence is TGTGCCAGCAGCTTAATTACACAGGCAAGCTACGAGCAGTACTTC.

CDR3 nucleotides: TGCGCCAGCAGCTCCGTGGCTAGCGGAGGGGAGACCCAGTACTTC. Its protein is CASSSVASGGETQYF. The genes are TRBV5-1 and TRBJ2-5, with TRBD2 matching over 7 bases. The CDR3 is 15 residues long. From germline, CDR1 is SGHRS and CDR2 YFSETQ. The J segment lost 5 bases and the V segment lost 3 bases, leaving 10 bases of the junction unmatched.

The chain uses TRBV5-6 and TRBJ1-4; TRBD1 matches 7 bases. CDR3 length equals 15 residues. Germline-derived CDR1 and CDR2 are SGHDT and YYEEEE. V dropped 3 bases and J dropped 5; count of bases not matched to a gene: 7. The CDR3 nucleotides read TGTGCCAGCAGCTCGCTCGGACAGGCCAATGAAAAACTGTTTTTT. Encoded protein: CASSSLGQANEKLFF.

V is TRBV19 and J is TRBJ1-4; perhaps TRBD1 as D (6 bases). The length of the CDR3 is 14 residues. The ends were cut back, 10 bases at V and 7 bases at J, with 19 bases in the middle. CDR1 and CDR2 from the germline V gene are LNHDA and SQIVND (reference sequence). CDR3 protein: CATSLRGQGEKLFF. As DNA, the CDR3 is TGTGCCACCTCCCTGCGGGGGCAGGGTGAAAAACTGTTTTTT.

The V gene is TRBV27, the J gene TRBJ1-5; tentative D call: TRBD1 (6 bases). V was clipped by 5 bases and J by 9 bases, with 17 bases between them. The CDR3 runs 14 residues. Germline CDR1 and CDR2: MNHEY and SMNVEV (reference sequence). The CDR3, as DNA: TGTGCCAGCAGTCCATACAGGGACCTTGGGCCCCAGCATTTT. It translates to CASSPYRDLGPQHF.